This T cell receptor (delta chain) came from a study of γδ T cells in repeated Plasmodium falciparum infection. About the study: Donors had four controlled P. falciparum NF54 infections over approximately 600 days.

TCRdb called clones from the multiplex PCR reads again using CATT. This repertoire shows 85,000 to 100,000 delta-chain clones, approximately 0.96% found once; its top ten account for around 9.6%. Gammadelta T cells were flow-sorted from PBMC into Vgamma9/Vdelta2+ and Vdelta2-negative populations for bulk analysis. The CDR3 covers 18 residues. V dropped 2 bases and J dropped 0 bases, with 21 bases sitting between them. The germline CDR1 and CDR2 sequences are GEAIGNYY and EKD. Concerning this clone: TCRdb attributes to this sequence the protein of a much larger clone, which differs from the DNA translation at residue 5; a read error is likely, and the protein displayed is translated from the DNA.

The J gene is TRDJ1, the V gene TRDV2; D might be TRDD3 (6 bases). This clonotype originated in a pool of human donors (malaria-infected and uninfected, not separated). The sequenced sample was gamma-delta T cells from blood. The CDR3 DNA sequence: TGTGCCTGTGACAGCGTGGTGGGGATCATGAGTTACACCGATAAACTCATCTTT. It is translated as CACDSVVGIMSYTDKLIF.